This T cell receptor beta chain comes out of a study of control samples from healthy donors and cancer patients. TCRdb keeps only in-frame clones here, not all; method: immunoSEQ multiplex PCR. The sample carries 150,000 or so clones, 88% recorded once. V gave up 4 bases and J gave up 1 base; unmatched junction bases: 7. Germline V lookup: CDR1 LGHNA, CDR2 YNFKEQ. The CDR3 runs 17 residues. Sample: blood. This chain links TRBV4-2 with TRBJ1-6, with TRBD1 identical over 7 bases. This receptor was obtained from a man in his late teens or twenties in good health. The CDR3 DNA sequence: TGTGCCAGCAGCCGACGACAGGGAGCATCCTATAATTCACCCCTCCACTTT. Amino acid sequence: CASSRRQGASYNSPLHF.